This T cell receptor beta chain was obtained from a study of CXCR3-negative and CXCR3-positive naive CD8 T cells. This clonotype counts as medium-sized by frequency. No antigen is known for it. Study-level findings and limits: Naive CXCR3-positive and CXCR3-negative cells shared TRBV-TRBJ usage; memory cells diverged. Hydrophobicity was higher for TRB CDR3s found in CXCR3-positive naive cells than in CXCR3-negative naive cells. Similar levels of surface CD5 were seen between naive subsets; TCR strength was inferred from TRB CDR3 properties. Similarly elevated diversity marked both naive subsets, with memory CD8+ cells showing far lower diversity.

UMI labels and 5' RACE were used to prepare the TRB cDNA libraries. For each CDR3 protein, TCRdb gives one entry from its re-call of the 5' RACE reads, without DNA. Here the sample table reports about 8,400 distinct CDR3 sequences. The CDR3 is made up of 11 amino acids. Germline CDR1 SGHVS, CDR2 FQNEAQ. The clonotype was recovered from a human donor in good health. Some clones in this sample may be carry-over from other donors' samples. This chain joins TRBV7-8 and TRBJ1-4. The sequencing input was naive CXCR3+ CD8+ T cells from blood. Subset defined: CD45RO-CCR7+CD27+CD95- naive CD8+ T cells expressing CXCR3 (TNR3+). This CDR3 reads CASSRGGKLFF. The full variable domain, completed using reference TRBV7-8 and TRBJ1-4, is GAGVSQSPRYKVAKRGQDVALRCDPISGHVSLFWYQQALGQGPEFLTYFQNEAQLDKSGLPSDRFFAERPEGSVSTLKIQRTQQEDSAVYLCASSRGGKLFFGSGTQLSVL.